What follows describes a single TCR beta chain. What it recognizes is unknown. Sample-barcoded 5' priming and a J-beta primer mix drove a second PCR of 7 to 11 cycles. All samples yielded 3 million or more CDR3-containing paired-end reads. TCRdb fed the 5' RACE reads into MiXCR, producing one record per CDR3 protein. Seen here are 850,000 to 1,100,000 distinct CDR3 sequences, roughly two fifths observed once, and the top ten hold 13%. This specimen comes from a study of blood T cells in healthy people across ages. V was shortened by 5 bases and J by 13 bases, with 15 bases between the two germline ends. From germline, CDR1 is MNHEY and CDR2 SVGEGT. CDR3 length equals 13 residues. Study-wide points: With unsorted PBMCs, a conclusive comparison of naive versus antigen-experienced cells was not possible.

The draw of peripheral blood yielded 8.5 to 10 milliliters from each donor. Each sample used at least 7 million PBMCs. This receptor was identified in a man aged 18 to 29 in good health. The chain combines TRBV6-2 or TRBV6-3 with TRBJ1-6; D unclear. Input material: blood. The CDR3 is CASSPDGSRPLHF. For the CDR3, the DNA is TGTGCCAGCAGTCCCGACGGATCCAGGCCCCTCCACTTT.